Listed below are T cell receptor beta chains from one sample, sequenced in a study of T cells in Graves' hyperthyroidism and ophthalmopathy. TCRdb fed the multiplex PCR reads into MiXCR, producing one record per CDR3 protein. The table lists about 360,000 distinct CDR3 sequences, about 13% of them singletons, with 9.2% in the top ten. Sequencing was carried out using blood. Receptors originate from a woman younger than 35 with Graves' hyperthyroidism. Each CDR3 is given with its conserved first and last residue. Each record gives: clone size, D gene, J gene, V gene, CDR3 protein, CDR3 DNA. D genes are given only for firm matches. Expanded clones get a size class; other rows say once, few or many, or leave the size out.

>many|-|TRBJ1-5|TRBV9
CASSVGVSDQPQHF
TGTGCCAGCAGCGTAGGAGTCAGTGATCAGCCCCAGCATTTT
>-|-|TRBJ2-6|TRBV19
CASSIGSSGLAGANVLTF
TGTGCCAGTAGTATAGGATCCTCTGGGCTGGCTGGGGCCAACGTCCTGACTTTC
>many|TRBD2|TRBJ2-1|TRBV27
CATARTSGSNEQFF
TGTGCCACCGCCCGGACTAGCGGGAGTAATGAGCAGTTCTTC
>many|-|TRBJ1-1|TRBV11-2
CASGLPYPTEAFF
TGTGCCAGCGGTCTGCCATACCCCACTGAAGCTTTCTTT
>-|-|TRBJ1-4|TRBV12-3/TRBV12-4
CASSLSGGSDEKLFF
TGTGCCAGCAGTTTATCCGGGGGTTCTGATGAAAAACTGTTTTTT
>many|-|TRBJ2-7|TRBV20-1
CSARVNGAYEQYF
TGCAGTGCTAGAGTAAACGGAGCCTACGAGCAGTACTTC
>many|TRBD1|TRBJ2-7|TRBV30
CAWDRDREQYF
TGTGCCTGGGACAGGGACCGCGAGCAGTACTTC
>few|-|TRBJ1-6|TRBV6-4
CASSEEGMGTLNSPLHF
TGTGCCAGCAGTGAGGAGGGGATGGGGACATTAAATTCACCCCTCCACTTT
>few|-|TRBJ1-1|TRBV19
CASSIDSQAFF
TGTGCCAGTAGTATTGACAGCCAGGCTTTCTTT
>few|TRBD2|TRBJ2-2|TRBV12-3/TRBV12-4
CASSLPSGTNTGELVF
TGTGCCAGCAGTTTACCTAGCGGGACGAACACCGGGGAGCTGGTTTTT
>few|-|TRBJ1-5|TRBV6-4
CASIKLRQGSRNQPQHF
TGTGCCAGCATTAAACTTAGGCAGGGTTCCAGGAATCAGCCCCAGCATTTT
>many|-|TRBJ1-1|TRBV7-9
CASSLQAGSEAFF
TGTGCCAGCAGCTTACAGGCAGGGTCTGAAGCTTTCTTT
>few|-|TRBJ1-5|TRBV7-9
CASAPRGGSNQPQHF
TGTGCCAGCGCCCCGCGGGGCGGTAGCAATCAGCCCCAGCATTTT
>many|-|TRBJ1-1|TRBV10-3
CAIRTDGDTEAFF
TGTGCCATCAGGACGGACGGGGACACTGAAGCTTTCTTT
>many|TRBD1|TRBJ2-7|TRBV10-3
CAISWDSTYEQYF
TGTGCCATCAGTTGGGACAGCACCTACGAGCAGTACTTC
>many|TRBD1|TRBJ2-5|TRBV13
CASSPTGMETQYF
TGTGCCAGCAGCCCGACAGGGATGGAGACCCAGTACTTC
>few|-|TRBJ2-7|TRBV14
CASSQEGVEQYF
TGTGCCAGCAGCCAGGAGGGAGTGGAGCAGTACTTC
>many|TRBD1|TRBJ2-1|TRBV27
CASSTHSGTGGYYKEFF
TGTGCCAGCAGTACCCACTCTGGGACAGGGGGCTATTATAAGGAGTTCTTC
>-|-|TRBJ1-2|TRBV7-2
CASSSGARGRLGGYTF
TGTGCCAGCAGCTCGGGGGCCAGGGGTCGCTTGGGTGGCTACACCTTC
>-|-|TRBJ2-7|TRBV7-2
CASSPFEPAYEQYF
TGTGCCAGCAGCCCCTTTGAGCCGGCCTACGAGCAGTACTTC
>-|TRBD2|TRBJ2-5|TRBV11-2
CASSTHRRLAGGQETQYF
TGTGCCAGCAGCACCCACCGTCGACTAGCGGGGGGCCAAGAGACCCAGTACTTC
>many|-|TRBJ1-1|TRBV5-1
CASSLEAANTEAFF
TGCGCCAGCAGCTTGGAGGCGGCGAACACTGAAGCTTTCTTT
>many|TRBD1|TRBJ1-1|TRBV28
CASSQPGTLNWDREREAFF
TGTGCCAGCAGCCAACCGGGGACCCTGAACTGGGACAGGGAGAGGGAAGCTTTCTTT
>-|-|TRBJ2-7|TRBV27
CASRILRGGEQYF
TGTGCCAGCAGAATCCTCCGGGGAGGTGAGCAGTACTTC
>many|-|TRBJ2-3|TRBV7-9
CASSFAGRESDTQYF
TGTGCCAGCAGCTTTGCGGGAAGGGAGTCAGATACGCAGTATTTT
>-|TRBD2|TRBJ2-7|TRBV5-1
CASSWLAGSYEQYF
TGCGCCAGCAGCTGGCTAGCGGGGTCCTACGAGCAGTACTTC
>few|TRBD2|TRBJ2-5|TRBV6-1
CATYFFGGQETQYF
TGTGCCACCTACTTTTTCGGGGGGCAAGAGACCCAGTACTTC
>many|-|TRBJ2-5|TRBV5-1
CASSLGDGVYQETQYF
TGCGCCAGCAGCTTGGGAGACGGGGTGTACCAAGAGACCCAGTACTTC
>-|-|TRBJ2-7|TRBV25-1
CASSASGTGPYSEQYF
TGTGCCAGCAGTGCTTCCGGGACCGGCCCGTATTCCGAGCAGTACTTC
>many|TRBD2|TRBJ2-2|TRBV10-1
CATAPREPHTGELFF
TGCGCCACCGCGCCGCGGGAGCCACACACCGGGGAGCTGTTTTTT
>-|-|TRBJ1-2|TRBV6-1
CASSSEAGYTF
TGTGCCAGCAGCTCAGAGGCTGGCTACACCTTC
>-|-|TRBJ2-2|TRBV10-3
CAIPQRASNTGELFF
TGTGCCATTCCCCAGCGGGCCTCGAACACCGGGGAGCTGTTTTTT
>many|TRBD2|TRBJ2-1|TRBV6-2/TRBV6-3
CASKALAGGDNEQFF
TGTGCCAGCAAAGCCCTAGCGGGAGGAGATAATGAGCAGTTCTTC
>-|-|TRBJ2-2|TRBV5-6
CASSLSFGSGELFF
TGTGCCAGCAGCTTGAGCTTCGGGTCCGGGGAGCTGTTTTTT
>few|-|TRBJ1-6|TRBV19
CASSTGTENSPLHF
TGTGCCAGTAGTACGGGGACTGAGAATTCACCCCTCCACTTT
>few|-|TRBJ2-5|TRBV6-1
CASSPFEGQETQYF
TGTGCCAGCAGCCCCTTTGAGGGGCAAGAGACCCAGTACTTC
>-|-|TRBJ1-4|TRBV13
CASSQMGSGGSDKLFF
TGTGCCAGCAGCCAAATGGGGTCGGGGGGCAGTGATAAACTGTTTTTT
>many|-|TRBJ1-1|TRBV10-3
CAIRRGDMNTEAFF
TGTGCCATCAGGAGGGGGGACATGAACACTGAAGCTTTCTTT
>many|-|TRBJ1-1|TRBV12-3/TRBV12-4
CASRRVTEAFF
TGTGCCAGCAGGCGGGTCACTGAAGCTTTCTTT
>many|TRBD1|TRBJ1-2|TRBV7-3
CASSNDRDYGYTF
TGTGCCAGCAGCAACGACAGGGACTATGGCTACACCTTC
>-|-|TRBJ2-3|TRBV9
CVSSAGGLNTDTQYF
TGTGTCAGCAGCGCAGGGGGACTCAACACAGATACGCAGTATTTT
>many|-|TRBJ2-1|TRBV12-3/TRBV12-4
CASSFLGDEQFF
TGTGCCAGCAGTTTTTTGGGCGATGAGCAGTTCTTC
>many|-|TRBJ1-1|TRBV18
CASSRGGAPNTEAFF
TGTGCCAGCTCCCGGGGAGGGGCTCCGAACACTGAAGCTTTCTTT
>-|-|TRBJ2-3|TRBV14
CASSQSWGSQYF
TGTGCCAGCAGCCAGTCCTGGGGGTCTCAGTATTTT
>many|-|TRBJ2-1|TRBV6-5
CASSYLILGSYNEQFF
TGTGCCAGCAGTTACCTTATCCTGGGCTCCTACAATGAGCAGTTCTTC
>few|-|TRBJ2-7|TRBV3-1
CASSQWGRGAHEQYF
TGTGCCAGCAGCCAATGGGGCAGGGGTGCGCACGAGCAGTACTTC
>many|-|TRBJ1-6|TRBV28
CASSSTSKSSGNSPLHF
TGTGCCAGCAGCTCGACCTCAAAAAGCTCCGGGAATTCACCCCTCCACTTT
>many|-|TRBJ2-7|TRBV20-1
CSAPDNYEQYF
TGCAGTGCCCCTGACAACTACGAGCAGTACTTC
>many|-|TRBJ2-7|TRBV12-3/TRBV12-4
CASSSSSLAKAGWEQYF
TGTGCCAGCAGTTCCTCCTCTTTGGCCAAGGCGGGATGGGAGCAGTACTTC
>few|TRBD2|TRBJ2-5|TRBV9
CASSPRGGRSETQYF
TGTGCCAGCAGCCCCCGTGGCGGGAGGAGCGAGACCCAGTACTTC
>many|-|TRBJ1-1|TRBV10-3
CAISESSGGLLNTEAFF
TGTGCCATCAGTGAGTCCTCGGGGGGGCTCTTGAACACTGAAGCTTTCTTT
>few|TRBD1|TRBJ2-5|TRBV24-1
CATSDLTGVTQETQYF
TGTGCCACCAGTGATTTGACAGGGGTAACCCAAGAGACCCAGTACTTC